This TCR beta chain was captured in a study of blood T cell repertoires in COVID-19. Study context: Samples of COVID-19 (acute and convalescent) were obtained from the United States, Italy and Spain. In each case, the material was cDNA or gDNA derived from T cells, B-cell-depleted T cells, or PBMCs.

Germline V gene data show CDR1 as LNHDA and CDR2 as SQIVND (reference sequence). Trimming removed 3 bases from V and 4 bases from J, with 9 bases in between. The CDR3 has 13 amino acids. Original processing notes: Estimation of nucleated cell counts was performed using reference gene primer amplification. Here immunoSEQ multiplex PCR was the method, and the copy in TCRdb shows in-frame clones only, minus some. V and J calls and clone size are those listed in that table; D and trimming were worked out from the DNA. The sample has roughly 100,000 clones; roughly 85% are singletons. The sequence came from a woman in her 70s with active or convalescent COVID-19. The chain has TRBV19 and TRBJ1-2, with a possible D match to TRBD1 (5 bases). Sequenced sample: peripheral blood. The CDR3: CASSIQGGYGYTF. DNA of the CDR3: TGTGCCAGTAGTATTCAGGGCGGCTATGGCTACACCTTC.